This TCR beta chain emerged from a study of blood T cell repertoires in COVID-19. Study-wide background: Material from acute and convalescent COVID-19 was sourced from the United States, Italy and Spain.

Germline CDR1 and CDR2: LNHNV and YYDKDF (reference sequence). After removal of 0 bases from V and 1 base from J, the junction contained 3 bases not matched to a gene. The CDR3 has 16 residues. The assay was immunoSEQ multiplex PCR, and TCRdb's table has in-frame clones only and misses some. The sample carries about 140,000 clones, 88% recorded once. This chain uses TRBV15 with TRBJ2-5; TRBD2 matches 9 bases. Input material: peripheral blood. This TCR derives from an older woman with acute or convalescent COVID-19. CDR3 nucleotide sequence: TGTGCCACCAGCAGAGACCGCGGGGGGGTCCAAGAGACCCAGTACTTC. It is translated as CATSRDRGGVQETQYF. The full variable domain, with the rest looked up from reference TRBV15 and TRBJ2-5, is DAMVIQNPRYQVTQFGKPVTLSCSQTLNHNVMYWYQQKSSQAPKLLFHYYDKDFNNEADTPDNFQSRRPNTSFCFLDIRSPGLGDTAMYLCATSRDRGGVQETQYFGPGTRLLVL.